This T cell receptor beta chain came from a study of blood T cell repertoires in COVID-19 (dated by TCRdb to about 2020). Study-wide context: Samples from collaborators originated in the United States, Italy and Spain and spanned both the acute and convalescent phases of COVID-19. The prospective study material was composed of cDNA or gDNA derived from T cells, B-cell-depleted T cells, or PBMCs. The dataset comprised deeply sampled blood TCRbeta repertoires from subjects exposed to, actively infected with, or recovered from COVID-19. The repertoires were released in a freely available public database meant as a resource for research on the immune response to SARS-CoV-2. Samples were obtained from the ongoing ImmuneRACE study (first 160 participants) and from about 1,300 subjects provided by 6 global collaborators. The sample metadata nearly always contained a de-identified subject ID, COVID-19 status, age in years and sex. Where HLA class I and class II types were available, the types were taken from metadata supplied by the sample provider, not from assay-based typing. The investigation overall reported the following: The amount of clinical and demographic metadata varied by source and participant and was provided uncurated.

In regard to this clone: No antigen is known for it. The input lacks base qualities; no much larger clone sits a single base away.

The immunoSEQ Assay, a bias-controlled multiplex PCR, was used to amplify TCRbeta CDR3 regions from genomic DNA. Per the authors' processing: The number of nucleated cells in each sample was estimated from the amplification of reference gene primers within the assay. To quantify the absolute abundance of each unique TCRbeta CDR3 rearrangement, sequence reads were collapsed and filtered. For each sample, productive Simpson clonality was calculated as the square root of Simpson's diversity index over productive rearrangements. TCRdb carries this immuneACCESS record with in-frame sequences only. Its versions omit some clonotypes, under half of them owing to an unresolved V gene in the studies checked, with the rest unexplained. V and J calls plus clone size are reproduced from that table; the DNA served to infer D and trimming. The sample records 130,000 to 150,000 clones, approximately 90% of which are singletons. The ten most abundant clones make up about 1.5% of the sample.

V loses 6 bases, J loses 5 bases, and the germline ends lie 14 bases apart. CDR1 SEHNR and CDR2 FQNEAQ were looked up in the germline V gene (reference sequence). The CDR3 covers 14 residues, taking in both the cysteine and the phenylalanine. The only DNA kept is the CDR3, 42 bases in frame from the first base. The collaborating institutions used their own protocols to collect whole blood in K2EDTA tubes. For TCRbeta analysis, collaborator samples were shipped as frozen whole blood, as isolated PBMCs, or as DNA extracted from either sample type. The sequence came from a human donor in a cohort sampled during active COVID-19. The chain is made from TRBV7-9 and TRBJ2-1; the D segment cannot be called with confidence. The source material was peripheral blood. The bases read TGTGCCAGCAGACCCTTCTCCGAGGACAATGAGCAGTTCTTC. The resulting protein is CASRPFSEDNEQFF. The variable domain in full, with residues beyond the CDR3 obtained from the reference TRBV7-9 and TRBJ2-1 genes, is DTGVSQNPRHKITKRGQNVTFRCDPISEHNRLYWYRQTLGQGPEFLTYFQNEAQLEKSRLLSDRFSAERPKGSFSTLEIQRTEQGDSAMYLCASRPFSEDNEQFFGPGTRLTVL.